What follows are 27 T cell receptor beta chains derived from one specimen sequenced in a study of T cells in Graves' hyperthyroidism and ophthalmopathy (dated by TCRdb to between 2018 and 2021). Library generation was performed with multiplex PCR. The sequencing machine was an Illumina HiSeq 2000. TCR beta CDR3 regions were amplified from RNA transcripts. The TCR CDR3 was subjected to a first round of RT-PCR using the HTBI primer set and the Qiagen OneStep RT-PCR kit. Using fastp at Q25 and MiXCR, TCRdb reprocessed the public reads and kept productive beta chains. Entries that share a CDR3 protein sequence are merged under the most common genes and DNA. Here the sample has more than 500,000 distinct CDR3 sequences; about 15% occur a single time. The ten largest make up approximately 15% of the sample. The sequenced material came from blood. These receptors were collected from a woman aged 40 to 55 with Graves' hyperthyroidism.

This clonotype has just a few counts. A clone one base away is much larger, so this may be a read error. This rearrangement joins TRBV3-1 to TRBJ2-5; the D call may be TRBD1 or TRBD2 (6 bases each). The germline V gene has CDR1 LGHDT and CDR2 YNNKEL (reference sequence). Trimming stripped 3 bases from V and 6 bases from J, with 14 bases between. The CDR3 is 14 residues long. The CDR3 spells CASSHTDGGKTQYF. The CDR3 bases are TGTGCCAGCAGCCACACGGACGGGGGCAAGACCCAGTACTTC.

This clonotype was seen more than once but under ten times. The rearrangement uses TRBV19 and TRBJ2-1, with 9 positions matching TRBD2. V shed 5 bases and J 3 bases; nucleotides not matched to a gene: 5. The CDR3 is 15 amino acids. The V gene's germline CDR1 is LNHDA and CDR2 SQIVND (reference sequence). CDR3 amino acids: CASSQGSGGYNEQFF. The CDR3 coding sequence is TGTGCCAGTAGTCAGGGTAGCGGGGGCTACAATGAGCAGTTCTTC.

This clonotype has ten or more counts. The gene calls are TRBV7-2 and TRBJ2-7; either TRBD1 or TRBD2 may supply D (6 bases each). This CDR3 region has 14 residues. V was trimmed by 1 base and J by 3 bases, leaving 10 bases between them. Germline V CDR1 and CDR2: SGHTA, FQGNSA. The CDR3 DNA reads TGTGCCAGCAGCTTAGGGGGGGCCCTCTACGAGCAGTACTTC. Its translation: CASSLGGALYEQYF.

This chain connects TRBV4-1 to TRBJ2-7; 13 nucleotides match TRBD2. The length of the CDR3 is 18 residues. V was pared by 2 bases and J by 4 bases, with 11 bases of the junction left unmatched. Germline CDR1 reads MGHRA; CDR2 reads YSYEKL. The CDR3 loop is CASSQHTTSGRPYYEQYF. The CDR3 DNA sequence: TGCGCCAGCAGCCAACACACGACTAGCGGGAGGCCCTATTACGAGCAGTACTTC.

This chain joins TRBV12-3 or TRBV12-4 and TRBJ2-4; 7 bases match TRBD2. The CDR3 runs to 17 residues. V trimming: 6 bases; J trimming: 4 bases; junction bases outside the gene matches: 15. The CDR3 coding sequence is TGTGCCAGCAGCCCCCGTTTTCAGCGGGACCTTAAAAACATTCAGTACTTC. Protein product: CASSPRFQRDLKNIQYF.

The table lists this clonotype with many counts. The V gene is TRBV2, the J gene TRBJ2-7; 14 bases fit TRBD2. The CDR3 spans 16 residues. Germline V gene sequence: CDR1 SNHLY, CDR2 FYNNEI. V trimming: 7 bases; J trimming: 2 bases; junction bases outside the gene matches: 7. CDR3 amino acids: CASKGLAGEGTYEQYF. As DNA, the CDR3 is TGTGCCAGCAAGGGACTAGCGGGAGAGGGGACCTACGAGCAGTACTTC.

This clonotype came up many times. The chain is built from TRBV19 and TRBJ2-3; 7 bases agree with TRBD2. Germline trimming cut 4 bases from V and 1 base from J; bases unmatched to any gene: 11. Germline CDR1 reads LNHDA; CDR2 reads SQIVND (reference sequence). The length of the CDR3 is 17 residues. For the CDR3, the DNA is TGTGCCAGTAGTACCCAGCGGGATAGGGCGGGCACAGATACGCAGTATTTT. Translation: CASSTQRDRAGTDTQYF.

This clonotype came up many times. The chain is built from TRBV20-1 and TRBJ2-3; a weak D match, TRBD1 (5 bases). Germline CDR1 is DFQATT and CDR2 is SNEGSKA (reference sequence). CDR3 length: 12 amino acids. The CDR3 here is CGAYFNTDTQYF. DNA for the CDR3: TGCGGGGCCTACTTTAACACAGATACGCAGTATTTT.

Only a few counts were recorded for this clonotype. This chain links TRBV6-1 with TRBJ1-4; 8 bases agree with TRBD1. Germline assignment: CDR1 MNHNS and CDR2 SASEGT. The CDR3 has 15 amino acids. J was trimmed by 7 bases and V by 5 bases; bases with no gene match: 9. CDR3 protein: CASSSWTGYSEKLFF. CDR3 in DNA: TGTGCCAGCAGTTCATGGACAGGGTACTCTGAAAAACTGTTTTTT.

There are a few counts of this clonotype. V gene TRBV4-2 combines with J gene TRBJ1-5; TRBD1 might be the D (5 bases). V was shortened by 1 base and J by 5 bases, with 9 bases between the two germline ends. This CDR3 region has 14 residues. From germline, CDR1 is LGHNA and CDR2 YNFKEQ. CDR3 in DNA: TGTGCCAGCAGCCAAGGGACAAGAGATCAGCCCCAGCATTTT. This gives the protein CASSQGTRDQPQHF.

The sample holds many counts of this clonotype. The chain has TRBV7-8 and TRBJ2-5; a weak D match, TRBD2 (5 bases). Germline V gene lookup returns CDR1 SGHVS and CDR2 FQNEAQ. CDR3 length equals 14 residues. V was cut by 2 bases and J by 2 bases, with 9 bases left in between. CDR3 in DNA: TGTGCCAGCAGCTTAAGGCGGGCTCAAGAGACCCAGTACTTC. The encoded protein is CASSLRRAQETQYF. The variable domain in full, completed from reference TRBV7-8 and TRBJ2-5, reads GAGVSQSPRYKVAKRGQDVALRCDPISGHVSLFWYQQALGQGPEFLTYFQNEAQLDKSGLPSDRFFAERPEGSVSTLKIQRTQQEDSAVYLCASSLRRAQETQYFGPGTRLLVL.

This clonotype was counted at least ten times. This chain connects TRBV5-1 to TRBJ2-5; D possibly corresponds to TRBD1 (5 bases). The CDR3 runs to 16 residues. V lost 0 bases to trimming and J lost 2 bases, with 14 bases between them. CDR1 is SGHRS, CDR2 YFSETQ, per germline. Here the CDR3 DNA reads TGCGCCAGCAGCTTGGAAGGGGCAGTCCGACAAGAGACCCAGTACTTC. Residues: CASSLEGAVRQETQYF.

This clonotype appeared many times. The rearrangement joins TRBV20-1 to TRBJ2-3; 9 bases are a match to TRBD2. This CDR3 comprises 13 residues. Germline assignment: CDR1 DFQATT and CDR2 SNEGSKA (reference sequence). The CDR3 sequence is CSQSGRLTDTQYF. CDR3 in DNA: TGCAGCCAGAGCGGGAGGCTAACAGATACGCAGTATTTT.

This clonotype was found many times. The chain uses TRBV27 and TRBJ2-5; the match to TRBD1 covers 9 bases. The J segment lost 5 bases and the V segment lost 6 bases, leaving 10 bases of the junction unmatched. There are 15 residues in the CDR3. Germline-derived CDR1 and CDR2 are MNHEY and SMNVEV (reference sequence). This CDR3 is CASSPTGGRGETQYF. CDR3 sequence (DNA): TGTGCCAGCAGCCCCACAGGGGGCCGGGGGGAGACCCAGTACTTC.

This clonotype was counted at least ten times. J is TRBJ2-1 and V is TRBV11-2; 8 bases fit TRBD2. This CDR3 spans 15 amino acids. J lost 4 bases, V lost 2 bases, and 4 bases had no gene match. Looked up from germline, CDR1 is SGHAT and CDR2 is FQNNGV. The CDR3 region is CASSLLPGGYNEQFF. The CDR3 nucleotides read TGTGCCAGCAGCTTACTACCGGGAGGGTACAATGAGCAGTTCTTC.

This clonotype was recorded a few times. The V and J genes are TRBV5-8 and TRBJ2-3; D not certain. Per the germline V gene, CDR1 is SGHTS and CDR2 is YDEGEE. The germline V and J ends were trimmed by 2 bases and 2 bases, with 9 bases remaining between them. This CDR3 is built from 14 residues. CDR3: CASSLAQSTDTQYF. The CDR3, as DNA: TGTGCCAGCAGCTTAGCCCAGTCCACAGATACGCAGTATTTT.

This clonotype occurred many times. The chain couples TRBV7-3 to TRBJ1-1, with 7 bases lining up with TRBD1. V was pared by 0 bases and J by 6 bases, with 1 base of the junction left unmatched. CDR3 length: 13 residues. The V gene's germline CDR1 is SGHTA and CDR2 FQGTGA. CDR3 nucleotides: TGTGCCAGCAGCTTAACGACAGGGTCTGAAGCTTTCTTT. The encoded protein is CASSLTTGSEAFF.

This clonotype was counted many times. The chain employs TRBV2 and TRBJ2-5; TRBD2 matches at 7 bases. Germline V gene lookup returns CDR1 SNHLY and CDR2 FYNNEI. CDR3 length equals 15 residues. Germline trimming cut 6 bases from V and 6 bases from J; bases unmatched to any gene: 13. The CDR3 loop is CASSPLTSPSKTQYF. In nucleotides, the CDR3 is TGTGCCAGCAGCCCGCTGACTAGCCCGTCAAAGACCCAGTACTTC.

There are many counts of this clonotype. The V gene is TRBV5-4, the J gene TRBJ2-7, with 7 bases fitting TRBD1. Trimming removed 3 bases from V and 4 bases from J; junction bases left unmatched: 7. The CDR3 has 14 amino acids. CDR1 is SGHNT and CDR2 is YYREEE in the germline V gene (reference sequence). CDR3 sequence reads: CASSYRDRRYEQYF. DNA for the CDR3: TGTGCCAGCAGCTACCGGGACAGACGATACGAGCAGTACTTC.

This clonotype has only a few counts. V and J are TRBV7-3 and TRBJ2-2; D call uncertain. Trimming removed 3 bases from V and 7 bases from J, with 12 bases in between. Germline V lookup: CDR1 SGHTA, CDR2 FQGTGA. The CDR3 has 14 residues. CDR3 region: CASSLYSIDGELFF. The CDR3 nucleotides read TGTGCCAGCAGCTTGTACAGCATCGACGGGGAGCTGTTTTTT. Combining the CDR3 with reference TRBV7-3 and TRBJ2-2 gives the whole variable domain GAGVSQTPSNKVTEKGKYVELRCDPISGHTALYWYRQSLGQGPEFLIYFQGTGAADDSGLPNDRFFAVRPEGSVSTLKIQRTERGDSAVYLCASSLYSIDGELFFGEGSRLTVL.

The chain recombines TRBV5-1 with TRBJ2-1; D is perhaps TRBD1 (6 bases). Trimming took off 4 bases at V and 6 bases at J, with 14 bases between the two ends. Looked up from germline, CDR1 is SGHRS and CDR2 is YFSETQ. The CDR3 spans 14 residues. CDR3 bases: TGCGCCAGCAGCGCCGGACAGTTCGCCAATGAGCAGTTCTTC. Encoded protein: CASSAGQFANEQFF.

This chain uses TRBV4-1 with TRBJ1-3; D gene unclear. The V gene's germline CDR1 is MGHRA and CDR2 YSYEKL. V was shortened by 3 bases and J by 4 bases, with 7 bases between the two germline ends. This CDR3 is 13 amino acids long. The CDR3 protein is CASSHIGGNTIYF. Written as DNA, the CDR3 is TGCGCCAGCAGCCACATCGGAGGAAACACCATATATTTT.

This clonotype was seen ten or more times. The chain uses TRBV28 and TRBJ2-1, with 15 bases that match TRBD2. The J segment lost 4 bases and the V segment lost 4 bases, leaving 20 bases of the junction unmatched. Per the germline V gene, CDR1 is MDHEN and CDR2 is SYDVKM. CDR3 length: 22 amino acids. CDR3 region: CASSSRDRTRGLAGGKYNEQFF. CDR3 sequence (DNA): TGTGCCAGCAGTTCCCGGGACAGGACCCGTGGACTAGCGGGAGGGAAATACAATGAGCAGTTCTTC.

This clonotype was seen at least ten times. J is TRBJ1-1 and V is TRBV5-1; D is unclear. Per germline, CDR1 SGHRS and CDR2 YFSETQ. The V and J ends lost 1 base and 2 bases respectively, with 6 bases between them. The CDR3 runs 13 residues. CDR3 in DNA: TGCGCCAGCAGCTTGCAAGACAACACTGAAGCTTTCTTT. Protein sequence: CASSLQDNTEAFF. Full variable domain (missing parts from reference TRBV5-1 and TRBJ1-1): KAGVTQTPRYLIKTRGQQVTLSCSPISGHRSVSWYQQTPGQGLQFLFEYFSETQRNKGNFPGRFSGRQFSNSRSEMNVSTLELGDSALYLCASSLQDNTEAFFGQGTRLTVV.

This clonotype was seen many times. This chain's CDR3 is CAWSVGTMREQFF. The CDR3 DNA sequence: TGTGCCTGGAGTGTAGGGACTATGCGTGAGCAGTTCTTC. V is TRBV30 and J is TRBJ2-1; 7 bases are shared with TRBD2. V lost 0 bases and J lost 9; bases outside the gene matches: 5. The CDR3 extends over 13 amino acids. CDR1 and CDR2 from the germline V gene are GTSNPN and SVGIG (reference sequence).

The gene calls are TRBV7-9 and TRBJ2-7, with unresolved D. Germline V gives CDR1 SEHNR, CDR2 FQNEAQ (reference sequence). The CDR3 is 12 residues long. Deletions cut 5 bases from V and 5 bases from J, with 10 bases between. The CDR3 coding sequence is TGTGCCAGCAGCCAAGTTTCCCACGAGCAGTACTTC. This sequence encodes CASSQVSHEQYF.

This clonotype has a count of ten or more. V usage is TRBV12-3 or TRBV12-4 and J usage is TRBJ1-5; D is perhaps TRBD1 (5 bases). V was clipped by 4 bases and J by 11 bases, with 24 bases between them. The length of the CDR3 is 16 residues. The CDR3 loop is CASSSPFGEGTKAQHF. CDR3 coding DNA: TGTGCCAGCAGTTCCCCCTTTGGGGAAGGGACCAAAGCCCAGCATTTT.